This note documents a single T cell receptor (beta chain) sequence. Its cognate antigen is unknown. This CDR3 region has 12 residues. The V end was cut by 5 bases, the J end by 10 bases, with 15 bases between. Germline V lookup: CDR1 SGHTA, CDR2 FQGTGA. The data were taken from a study of CD8+CD57+ T cells in acquired aplastic anemia. Study-level information: CD4+ and CD8+ cells, once sorted, gave DNA averaging approximately 3 ug. Broader study findings: Patients and controls turned out to have twenty-nine CD8+ CDR3 sequences in common.

Genomic DNA provided the template from which TCR beta VDJ and CDR3 profiles were obtained. TCRdb itself ran the reads through MiXCR, one entry per CDR3 protein. The sample consists of about 400,000 distinct CDR3 sequences, approximately 70% of them appearing once. The sequence derives from a human donor in good health, serving as a control. This chain links TRBV7-3 with TRBJ2-7, with D perhaps TRBD2 (5 bases). The sequencing sample was made of sorted CD4+, CD8+, or CD8+CD57+ T cells (not recorded which) from PBMCs. CDR3: CASSPGSGPQYF. Here the CDR3 DNA reads TGTGCCAGCAGCCCGGGAAGTGGGCCCCAGTACTTC.